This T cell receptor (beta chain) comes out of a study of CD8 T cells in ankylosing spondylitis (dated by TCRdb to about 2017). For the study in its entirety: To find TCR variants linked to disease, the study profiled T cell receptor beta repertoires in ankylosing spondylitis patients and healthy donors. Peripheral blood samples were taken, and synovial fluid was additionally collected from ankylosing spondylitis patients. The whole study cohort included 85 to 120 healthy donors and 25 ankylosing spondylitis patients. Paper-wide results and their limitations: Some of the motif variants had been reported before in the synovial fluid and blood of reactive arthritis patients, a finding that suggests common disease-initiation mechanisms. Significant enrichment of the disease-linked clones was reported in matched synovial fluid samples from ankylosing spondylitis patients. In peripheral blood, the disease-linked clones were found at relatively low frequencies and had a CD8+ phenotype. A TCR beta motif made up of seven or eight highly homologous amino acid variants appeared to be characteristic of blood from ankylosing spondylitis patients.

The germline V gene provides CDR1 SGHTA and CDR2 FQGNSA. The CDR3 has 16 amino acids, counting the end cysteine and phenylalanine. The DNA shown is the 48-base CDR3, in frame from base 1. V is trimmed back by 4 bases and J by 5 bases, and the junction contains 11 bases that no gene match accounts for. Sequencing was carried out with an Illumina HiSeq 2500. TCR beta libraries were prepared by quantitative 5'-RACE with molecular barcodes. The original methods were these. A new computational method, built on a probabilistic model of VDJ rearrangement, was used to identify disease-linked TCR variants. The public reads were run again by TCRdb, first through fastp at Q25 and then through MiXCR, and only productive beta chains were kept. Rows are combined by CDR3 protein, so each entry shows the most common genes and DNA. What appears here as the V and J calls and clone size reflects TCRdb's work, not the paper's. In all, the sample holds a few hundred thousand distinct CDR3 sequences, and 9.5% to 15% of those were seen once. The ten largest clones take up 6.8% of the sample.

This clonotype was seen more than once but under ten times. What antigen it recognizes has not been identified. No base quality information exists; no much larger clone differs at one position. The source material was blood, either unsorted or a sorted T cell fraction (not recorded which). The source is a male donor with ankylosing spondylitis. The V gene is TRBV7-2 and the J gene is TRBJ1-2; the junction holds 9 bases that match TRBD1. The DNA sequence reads TGTGCCAGCAGCTCTACCGGGACAGGGAGGGTATATGGCTACACCTTC. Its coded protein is CASSSTGTGRVYGYTF.